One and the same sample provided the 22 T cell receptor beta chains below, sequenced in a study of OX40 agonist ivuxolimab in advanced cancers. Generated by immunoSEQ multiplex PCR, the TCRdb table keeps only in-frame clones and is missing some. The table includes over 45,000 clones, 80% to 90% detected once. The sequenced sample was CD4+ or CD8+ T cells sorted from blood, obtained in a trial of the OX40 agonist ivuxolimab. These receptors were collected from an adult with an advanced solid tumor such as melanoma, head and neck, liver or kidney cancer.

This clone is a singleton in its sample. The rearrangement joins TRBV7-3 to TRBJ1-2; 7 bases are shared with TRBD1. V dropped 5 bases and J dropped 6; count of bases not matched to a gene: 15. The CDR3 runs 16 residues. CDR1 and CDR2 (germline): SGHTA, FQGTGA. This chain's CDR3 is CASSTYQGGPIDGYTF. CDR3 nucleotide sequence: TGTGCCAGCAGCACCTATCAGGGGGGACCGATCGATGGCTACACCTTC.

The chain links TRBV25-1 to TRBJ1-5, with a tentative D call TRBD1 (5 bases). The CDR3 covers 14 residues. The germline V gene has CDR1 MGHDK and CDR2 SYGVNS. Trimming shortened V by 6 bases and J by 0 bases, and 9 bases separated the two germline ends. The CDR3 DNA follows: TGTGCCAGCAGCGGGGGTTATAGCAATCAGCCCCAGCATTTT. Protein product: CASSGGYSNQPQHF.

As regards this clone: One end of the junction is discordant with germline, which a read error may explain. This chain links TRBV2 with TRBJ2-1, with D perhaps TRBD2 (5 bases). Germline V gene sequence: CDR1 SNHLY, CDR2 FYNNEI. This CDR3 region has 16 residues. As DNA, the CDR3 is TGTGCCGGCAGTGAAGTCGGAAGGGATCGGGGCAATGAGCAGTTCTTC. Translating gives CAGSEVGRDRGNEQFF.

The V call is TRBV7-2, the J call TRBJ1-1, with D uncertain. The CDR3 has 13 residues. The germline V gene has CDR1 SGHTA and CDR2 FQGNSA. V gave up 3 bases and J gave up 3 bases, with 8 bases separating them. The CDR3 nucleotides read TGTGCCAGCAGCTTTGGGTGGTACACTGAAGCTTTCTTT. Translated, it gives CASSFGWYTEAFF.

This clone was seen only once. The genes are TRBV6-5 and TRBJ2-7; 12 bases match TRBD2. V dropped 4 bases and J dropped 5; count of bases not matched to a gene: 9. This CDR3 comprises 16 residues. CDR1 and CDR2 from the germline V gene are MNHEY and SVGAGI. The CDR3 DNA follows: TGTGCCAGCAGTTCACCCCCGACTAGCGGGAGCCACGAGCAGTACTTC. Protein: CASSSPPTSGSHEQYF.

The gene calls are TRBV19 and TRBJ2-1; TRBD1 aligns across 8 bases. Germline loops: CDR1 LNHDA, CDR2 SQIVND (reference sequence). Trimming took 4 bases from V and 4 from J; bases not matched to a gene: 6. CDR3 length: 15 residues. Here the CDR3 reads CASSTGTGFYNEQFF. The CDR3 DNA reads TGTGCCAGTAGTACCGGGACAGGTTTTTACAATGAGCAGTTCTTC.

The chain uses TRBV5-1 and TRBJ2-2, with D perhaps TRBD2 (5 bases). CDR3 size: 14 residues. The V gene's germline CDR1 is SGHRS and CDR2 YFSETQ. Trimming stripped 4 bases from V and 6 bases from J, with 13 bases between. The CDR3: CASSKLGGAGELFF. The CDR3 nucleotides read TGCGCCAGCAGCAAGCTAGGAGGAGCCGGGGAGCTGTTTTTT.

In nucleotides, the CDR3 is TGCAGCGTTGAAAGATTGGGACAGGGGCTGTCGGAAGCTTTCTTT. This encodes CSVERLGQGLSEAFF. V gene TRBV29-1 combines with J gene TRBJ1-1; 10 bases map to TRBD1. V was clipped by 2 bases and J by 8 bases; unmatched bases: 11. The CDR3 sequence is 15 residues long. Germline-derived CDR1 and CDR2 are SQVTM and ANQGSEA.

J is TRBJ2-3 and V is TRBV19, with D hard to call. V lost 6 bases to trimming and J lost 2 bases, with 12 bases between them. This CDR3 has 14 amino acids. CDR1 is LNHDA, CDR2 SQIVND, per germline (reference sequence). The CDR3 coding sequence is TGTGCCAGTAGAGATGAGAGCGACACAGATACGCAGTATTTT. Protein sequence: CASRDESDTDTQYF. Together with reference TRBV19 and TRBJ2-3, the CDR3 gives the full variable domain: DGGITQSPKYLFRKEGQNVTLSCEQNLNHDAMYWYRQDPGQGLRLIYYSQIVNDFQKGDIAEGYSVSREKKESFPLTVTSAQKNPTAFYLCASRDESDTDTQYFGPGTRLTVL.

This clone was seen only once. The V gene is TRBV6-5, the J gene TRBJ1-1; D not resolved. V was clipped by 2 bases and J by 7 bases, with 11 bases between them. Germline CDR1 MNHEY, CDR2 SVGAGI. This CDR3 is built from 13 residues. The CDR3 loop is CASSYPAGGEAFF. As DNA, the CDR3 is TGTGCCAGCAGTTACCCCGCAGGTGGTGAAGCTTTCTTT.

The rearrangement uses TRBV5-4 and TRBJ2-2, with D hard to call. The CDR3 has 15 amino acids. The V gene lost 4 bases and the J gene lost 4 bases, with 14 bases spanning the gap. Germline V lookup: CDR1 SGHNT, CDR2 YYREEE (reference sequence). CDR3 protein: CASSPNGVTTGELFF. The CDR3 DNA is TGTGCCAGCAGCCCAAACGGAGTGACCACCGGGGAGCTGTTTTTT. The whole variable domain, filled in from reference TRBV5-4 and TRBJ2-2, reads ETGVTQSPTHLIKTRGQQVTLRCSSQSGHNTVSWYQQALGQGPQFIFQYYREEENGRGNFPPRFSGLQFPNYSSELNVNALELDDSALYLCASSPNGVTTGELFFGEGSRLTVL.

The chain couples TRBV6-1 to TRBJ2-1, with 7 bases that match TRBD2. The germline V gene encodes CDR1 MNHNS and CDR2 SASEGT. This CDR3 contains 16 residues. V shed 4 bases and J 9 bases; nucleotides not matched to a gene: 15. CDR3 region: CASSGRVGLEKGEQFF. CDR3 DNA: TGTGCCAGCAGTGGAAGGGTAGGACTAGAAAAGGGTGAGCAGTTCTTC.

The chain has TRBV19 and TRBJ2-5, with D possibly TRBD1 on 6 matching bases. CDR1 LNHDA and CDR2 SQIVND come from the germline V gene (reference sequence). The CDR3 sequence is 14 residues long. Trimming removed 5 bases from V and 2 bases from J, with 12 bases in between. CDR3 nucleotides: TGTGCCAGTAGTTCTCAGGGGTTGCAAGAGACCCAGTACTTC. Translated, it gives CASSSQGLQETQYF.

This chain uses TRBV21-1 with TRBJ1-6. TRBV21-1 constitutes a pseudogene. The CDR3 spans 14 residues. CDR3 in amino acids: CASPRGSYNSPLHF. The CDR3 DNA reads TGTGCCAGCCCGCGGGGGTCCTATAATTCACCCCTCCACTTT.

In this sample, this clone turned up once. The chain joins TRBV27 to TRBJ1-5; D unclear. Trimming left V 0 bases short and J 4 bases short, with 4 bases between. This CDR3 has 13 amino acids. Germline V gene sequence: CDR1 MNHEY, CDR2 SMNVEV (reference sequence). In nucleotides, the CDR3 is TGTGCCAGCAGTTTATCAGCAAATCAGCCCCAGCATTTT. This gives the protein CASSLSANQPQHF.

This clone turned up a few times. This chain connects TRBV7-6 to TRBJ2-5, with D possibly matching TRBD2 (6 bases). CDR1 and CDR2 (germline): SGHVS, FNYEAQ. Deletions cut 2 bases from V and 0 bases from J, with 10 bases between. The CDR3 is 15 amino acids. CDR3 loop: CASSLIGGNQETQYF. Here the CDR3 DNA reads TGTGCCAGCAGCTTAATCGGGGGAAACCAAGAGACCCAGTACTTC.

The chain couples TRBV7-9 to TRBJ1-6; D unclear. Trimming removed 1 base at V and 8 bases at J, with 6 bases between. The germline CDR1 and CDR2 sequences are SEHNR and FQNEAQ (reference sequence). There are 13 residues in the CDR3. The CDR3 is CASSLGGDSPLHF. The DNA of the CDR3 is TGTGCCAGCAGCTTAGGTGGAGATTCACCCCTCCACTTT.

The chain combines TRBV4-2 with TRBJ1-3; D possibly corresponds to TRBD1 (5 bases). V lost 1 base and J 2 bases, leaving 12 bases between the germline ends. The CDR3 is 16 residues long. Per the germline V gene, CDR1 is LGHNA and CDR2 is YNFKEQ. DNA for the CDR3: TGTGCCAGCAGCCAAGGAGTCGGGGGACCTGGAAACACCATATATTTT. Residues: CASSQGVGGPGNTIYF.

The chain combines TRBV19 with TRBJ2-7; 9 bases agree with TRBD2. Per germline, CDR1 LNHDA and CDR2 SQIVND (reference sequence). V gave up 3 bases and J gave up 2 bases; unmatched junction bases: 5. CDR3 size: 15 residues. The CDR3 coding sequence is TGTGCCAGTAGTATGCCTAGCGGGGAAACCTACGAGCAGTACTTC. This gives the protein CASSMPSGETYEQYF.

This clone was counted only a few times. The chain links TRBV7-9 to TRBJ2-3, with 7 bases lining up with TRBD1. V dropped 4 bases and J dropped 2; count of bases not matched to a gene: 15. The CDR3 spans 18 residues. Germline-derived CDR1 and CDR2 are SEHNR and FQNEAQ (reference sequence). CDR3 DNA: TGTGCCAGCAGCTCTAGGGGGCTAGGGGACCCGAACACAGATACGCAGTATTTT. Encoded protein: CASSSRGLGDPNTDTQYF.

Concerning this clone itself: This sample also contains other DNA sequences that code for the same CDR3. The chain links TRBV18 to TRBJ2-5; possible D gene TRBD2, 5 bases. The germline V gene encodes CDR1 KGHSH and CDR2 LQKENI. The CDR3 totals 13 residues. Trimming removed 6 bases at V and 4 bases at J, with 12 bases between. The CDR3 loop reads CASSPGLGETQYF. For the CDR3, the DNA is TGTGCCAGCTCGCCGGGATTGGGAGAGACCCAGTACTTC.

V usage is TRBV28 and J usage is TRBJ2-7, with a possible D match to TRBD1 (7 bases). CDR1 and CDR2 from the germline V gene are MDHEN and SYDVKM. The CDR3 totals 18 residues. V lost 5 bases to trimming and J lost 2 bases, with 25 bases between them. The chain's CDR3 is CASSPPLGGQGGAYEQYF. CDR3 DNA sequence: TGTGCCAGCAGTCCACCCTTGGGTGGGCAGGGGGGAGCCTACGAGCAGTACTTC.